This TCR beta chain was profiled in a study of cytomegalovirus exposure and HLA in healthy donors. General observations from the study: Of the V segments, some could not be distinguished, including TRBV6-2 and TRBV6-3, and were excluded. Rare TCR sequences dominated, though some public TCRs recurred in many donors. Reported performance of the classifier showed diagnosis of cytomegalovirus status with high specificity and sensitivity.

With 60 Vbeta and 13 Jbeta primers, the PCR was carried out. Libraries were prepared by immunoSEQ multiplex PCR; TCRdb keeps only in-frame clonotypes and omits some of them. The table includes about 140,000 clones, around three quarters detected once. Trimming stripped 2 bases from V and 5 bases from J, with 10 bases between. The CDR3 is 13 residues long. CDR1 is MNHEY, CDR2 SVGAGI, per germline. About this clone: Its antigen is not identified.

The V and J genes are TRBV6-5 and TRBJ2-7, with a possible D match to TRBD1 (5 bases). Input material: PBMCs. This TCR came from a man aged 25-40 years in good health and CMV-seronegative. The CDR3 DNA sequence: TGTGCCAGCAGTTACGCCAGGGCGAACGAGCAGTACTTC. Its translation is CASSYARANEQYF.